This T cell receptor (beta chain) is from a study of brain T cells in children with intractable seizures. As to time point: blood from clinic visit 5 months post-surgery; TSC patient then seizure free. Sequencing was limited to surgery cases with top T cell transcript signatures in brain tissue. At least one anti-epileptic drug was given before surgery. Some clones are missing from TCRdb's copy, which holds only in-frame ones; the method was immunoSEQ multiplex PCR. The sample holds under 400,000 clones; over 90% are singletons and the top ten take roughly 5.7%. The receptor comes from a boy younger than two with tuberous sclerosis and intractable seizures. The sample in question was peripheral blood, obtained approximately 5 months after surgery.

The CDR3 loop reads CASSVVPAGGLETQYF. DNA for the CDR3: TGTGCCAGCAGCGTAGTTCCAGCGGGGGGGCTAGAGACCCAGTACTTC. The chain combines TRBV9 with TRBJ2-5; 10 nucleotides line up with TRBD2. The CDR3 contains 16 residues. CDR1 and CDR2 from the germline V gene are SGDLS and YYNGEE. J gave up 4 bases and V 0 bases, and 6 bases lay outside the gene matches.